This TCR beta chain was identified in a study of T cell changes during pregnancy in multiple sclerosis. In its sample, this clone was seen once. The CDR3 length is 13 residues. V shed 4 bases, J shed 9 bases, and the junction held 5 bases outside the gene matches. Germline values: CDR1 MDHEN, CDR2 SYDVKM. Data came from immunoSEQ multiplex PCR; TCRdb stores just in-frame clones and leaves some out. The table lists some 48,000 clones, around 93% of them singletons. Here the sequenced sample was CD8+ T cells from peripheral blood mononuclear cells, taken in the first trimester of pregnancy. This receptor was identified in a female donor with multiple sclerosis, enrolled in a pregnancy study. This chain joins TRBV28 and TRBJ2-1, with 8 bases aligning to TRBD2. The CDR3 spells CASSSVLAGEQFF. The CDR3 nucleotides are TGTGCCAGCAGTTCCGTCCTAGCGGGTGAGCAGTTCTTC.